One and the same sample provided the 8 T cell receptor beta chains below, sequenced in a study of cytomegalovirus exposure and HLA in healthy donors (dated by TCRdb to about 2017). The library was produced with the immunoSEQ multiplex PCR assay. For the multiplex PCR, a mixture combining 60 forward primers for TCR Vbeta segments and 13 reverse primers for TCR Jbeta segments was used. This immuneACCESS table, as held by TCRdb, lists in-frame sequences with V and J called but not all clones. Of the missing ones, under half trace to an unresolved V gene in checked studies; the others have no known cause. This sample lists about 150,000 clones; over 65% were detected once. The ten largest clones add up to 1.4% of the sample. Sequencing was carried out using PBMCs. The receptors originated from a woman in her twenties or thirties in good health and CMV-seropositive.

The chain employs TRBV18 and TRBJ1-3; D unresolved. Trimming removed 0 bases at V and 4 bases at J, with 13 bases between. The CDR3 runs 16 residues. CDR1 and CDR2 from the germline V gene are KGHSH and LQKENI. The CDR3 DNA reads TGTGCCAGCTCACCACCTGGCAGGTCTACCGGAAACACCATATATTTT. It yields the protein CASSPPGRSTGNTIYF.

The chain uses TRBV19 and TRBJ2-3, with 7 bases identical to TRBD1. Per the germline V gene, CDR1 is LNHDA and CDR2 is SQIVND (reference sequence). V was pared by 5 bases and J by 9 bases, with 11 bases of the junction left unmatched. The CDR3 loop spans 14 amino acids. Written as DNA, the CDR3 is TGTGCCAGTAGTTTCCGACAGGGAATTGACACGCAGTATTTT. Protein sequence: CASSFRQGIDTQYF.

This chain uses TRBV10-1 with TRBJ2-1; no reliable D call. The germline CDR1 and CDR2 sequences are WNHNN and SYGVQD (reference sequence). Trimming took off 4 bases at V and 7 bases at J, with 8 bases between the two ends. The CDR3 is 12 amino acids. The CDR3 protein is CASSGLFNEQFF. CDR3 coding DNA: TGCGCCAGCAGTGGACTTTTTAATGAGCAGTTCTTC.

J is TRBJ2-1 and V is TRBV19; 10 nucleotides align to TRBD2. V lost 4 bases to trimming and J lost 3 bases; unmatched junction nucleotides: 6. CDR3 length: 16 amino acids. The germline V gene encodes CDR1 LNHDA and CDR2 SQIVND (reference sequence). DNA of the CDR3: TGTGCCAGTAGTAGGCTAGCGGGAGAAGTCTACAATGAGCAGTTCTTC. Protein: CASSRLAGEVYNEQFF.

This chain connects TRBV28 to TRBJ2-1, with TRBD2 as a possible D gene (6 bases). The V gene's germline CDR1 is MDHEN and CDR2 SYDVKM. Trimming left V 10 bases short and J 6 bases short, with 16 bases between. The CDR3 spans 13 residues. As DNA, the CDR3 is TGTGCCACCCGGGACTCAGGAGGCAATGAGCAGTTCTTC. It specifies CATRDSGGNEQFF.

The chain carries TRBV7-9 and TRBJ2-4; 7 bases agree with TRBD1. Germline V gene lookup returns CDR1 SEHNR and CDR2 FQNEAQ (reference sequence). Trimming at V came to 4 bases and at J to 2 bases, leaving 2 bases not matched to a gene. This CDR3 region has 14 residues. DNA for the CDR3: TGTGCCAGCAGCTCGACAGGGTCCAAAAACATTCAGTACTTC. This sequence encodes CASSSTGSKNIQYF. Together with reference TRBV7-9 and TRBJ2-4, the CDR3 gives the full variable domain: DTGVSQNPRHKITKRGQNVTFRCDPISEHNRLYWYRQTLGQGPEFLTYFQNEAQLEKSRLLSDRFSAERPKGSFSTLEIQRTEQGDSAMYLCASSSTGSKNIQYFGAGTRLSVL.

The chain joins TRBV6-1 to TRBJ1-1; D possibly corresponds to TRBD1 (6 bases). In germline, CDR1 is MNHNS, CDR2 SASEGT. This CDR3 is 13 amino acids long. V was clipped by 3 bases and J by 7 bases, with 12 bases between them. The CDR3 sequence is CASSERGAFEAFF. CDR3 nucleotides: TGTGCCAGCAGTGAGCGGGGGGCTTTTGAAGCTTTCTTT.

Only a few counts were recorded for this clone. This chain uses TRBV5-1 with TRBJ2-7; D not certain. Germline V CDR1 and CDR2: SGHRS, YFSETQ. V lost 8 bases and J lost 4, with 22 bases in between. The CDR3 is 15 residues long. The chain's CDR3 is CASFFKQKAAYEQYF. Written as DNA, the CDR3 is TGCGCCAGTTTTTTCAAGCAGAAGGCGGCATACGAGCAGTACTTC.